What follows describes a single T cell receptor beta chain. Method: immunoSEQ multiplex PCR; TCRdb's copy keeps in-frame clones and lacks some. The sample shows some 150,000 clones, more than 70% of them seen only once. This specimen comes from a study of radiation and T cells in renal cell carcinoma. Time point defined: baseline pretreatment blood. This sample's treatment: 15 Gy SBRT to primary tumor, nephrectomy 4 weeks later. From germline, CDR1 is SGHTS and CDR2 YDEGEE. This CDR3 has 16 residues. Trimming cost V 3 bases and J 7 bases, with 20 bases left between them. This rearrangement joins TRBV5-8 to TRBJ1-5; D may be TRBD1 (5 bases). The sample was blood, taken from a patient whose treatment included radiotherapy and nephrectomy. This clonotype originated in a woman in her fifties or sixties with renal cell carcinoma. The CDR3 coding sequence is TGTGCCAGCAGCTCAGTCGAACCGGGACGCGGGCAGCCCCAGCATTTT. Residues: CASSSVEPGRGQPQHF.